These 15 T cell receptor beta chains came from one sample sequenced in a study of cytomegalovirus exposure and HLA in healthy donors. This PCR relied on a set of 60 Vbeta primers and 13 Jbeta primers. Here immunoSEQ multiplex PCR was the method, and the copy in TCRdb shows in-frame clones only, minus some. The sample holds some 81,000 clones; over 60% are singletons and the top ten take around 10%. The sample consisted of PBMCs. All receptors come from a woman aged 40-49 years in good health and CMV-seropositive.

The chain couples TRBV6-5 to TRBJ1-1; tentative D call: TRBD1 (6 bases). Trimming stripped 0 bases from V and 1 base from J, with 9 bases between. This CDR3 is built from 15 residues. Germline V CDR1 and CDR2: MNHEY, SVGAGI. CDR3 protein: CASSYSPGQNTEAFF. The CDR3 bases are TGTGCCAGCAGTTACTCACCGGGACAGAACACTGAAGCTTTCTTT.

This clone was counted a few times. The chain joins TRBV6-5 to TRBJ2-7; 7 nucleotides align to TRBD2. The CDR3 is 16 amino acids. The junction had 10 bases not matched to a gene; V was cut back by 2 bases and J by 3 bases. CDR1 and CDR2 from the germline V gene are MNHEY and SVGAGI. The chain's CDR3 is CASSYLQSGTYYEQYF. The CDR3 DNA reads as TGTGCCAGCAGTTACCTCCAGAGCGGGACTTACTACGAGCAGTACTTC.

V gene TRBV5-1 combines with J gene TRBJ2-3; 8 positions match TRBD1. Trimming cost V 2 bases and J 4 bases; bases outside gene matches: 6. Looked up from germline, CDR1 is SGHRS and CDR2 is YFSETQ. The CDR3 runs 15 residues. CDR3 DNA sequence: TGCGCCAGCAGCTTTGAGGACAGGGCCCCAGATACGCAGTATTTT. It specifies CASSFEDRAPDTQYF.

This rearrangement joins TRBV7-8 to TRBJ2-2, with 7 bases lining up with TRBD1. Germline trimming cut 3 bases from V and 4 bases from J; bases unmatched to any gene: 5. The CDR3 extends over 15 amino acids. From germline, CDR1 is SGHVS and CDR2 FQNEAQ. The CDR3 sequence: CASSFTGASTGELFF. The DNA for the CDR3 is TGTGCCAGCAGCTTTACAGGGGCAAGCACCGGGGAGCTGTTTTTT.

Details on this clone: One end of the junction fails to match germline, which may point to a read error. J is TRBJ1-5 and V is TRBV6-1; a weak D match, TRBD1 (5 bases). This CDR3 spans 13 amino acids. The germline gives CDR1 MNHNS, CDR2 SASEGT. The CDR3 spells CASSEVRMAGSFF. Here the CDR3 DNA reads TGTGCCAGCAGTGAAGTACGAATGGCAGGGTCTTTTTTT.

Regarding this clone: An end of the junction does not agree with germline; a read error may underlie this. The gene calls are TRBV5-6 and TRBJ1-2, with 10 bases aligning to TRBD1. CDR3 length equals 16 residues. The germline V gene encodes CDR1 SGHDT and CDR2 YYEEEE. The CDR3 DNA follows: TGTGCCAGCAGCTACAGAGGACAGGGGGTGATGTGGGGCTACCCCTTC. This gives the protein CASSYRGQGVMWGYPF.

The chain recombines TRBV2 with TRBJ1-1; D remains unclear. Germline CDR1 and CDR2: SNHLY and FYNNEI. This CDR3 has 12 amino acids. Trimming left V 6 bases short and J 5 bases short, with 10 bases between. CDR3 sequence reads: CASSPGVTEAFF. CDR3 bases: TGTGCCAGCAGCCCGGGTGTAACTGAAGCTTTCTTT.

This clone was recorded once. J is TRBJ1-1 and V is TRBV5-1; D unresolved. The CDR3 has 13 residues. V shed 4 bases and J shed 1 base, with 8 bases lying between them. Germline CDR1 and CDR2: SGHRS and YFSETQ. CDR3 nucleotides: TGCGCCAGCAGCCGAGTTGGGAACACTGAAGCTTTCTTT. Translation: CASSRVGNTEAFF. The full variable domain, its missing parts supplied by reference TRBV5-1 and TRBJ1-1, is KAGVTQTPRYLIKTRGQQVTLSCSPISGHRSVSWYQQTPGQGLQFLFEYFSETQRNKGNFPGRFSGRQFSNSRSEMNVSTLELGDSALYLCASSRVGNTEAFFGQGTRLTVV.

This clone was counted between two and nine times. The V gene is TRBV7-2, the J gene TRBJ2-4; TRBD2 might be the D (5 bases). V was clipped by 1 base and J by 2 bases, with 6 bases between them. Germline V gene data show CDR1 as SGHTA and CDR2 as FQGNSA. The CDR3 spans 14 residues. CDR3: CASSLGGTKNIQYF. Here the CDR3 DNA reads TGTGCCAGCAGCTTAGGAGGGACCAAAAACATTCAGTACTTC. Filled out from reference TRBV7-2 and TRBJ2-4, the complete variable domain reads GAGVSQSPSNKVTEKGKDVELRCDPISGHTALYWYRQSLGQGLEFLIYFQGNSAPDKSGLPSDRFSAERTGGSVSTLTIQRTQQEDSAVYLCASSLGGTKNIQYFGAGTRLSVL.

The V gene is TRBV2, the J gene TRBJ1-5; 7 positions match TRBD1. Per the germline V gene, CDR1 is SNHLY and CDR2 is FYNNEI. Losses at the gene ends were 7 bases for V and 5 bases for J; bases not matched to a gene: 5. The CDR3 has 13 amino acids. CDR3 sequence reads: CASKGAEDQPQHF. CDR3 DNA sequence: TGTGCCAGCAAGGGGGCTGAGGATCAGCCCCAGCATTTT.

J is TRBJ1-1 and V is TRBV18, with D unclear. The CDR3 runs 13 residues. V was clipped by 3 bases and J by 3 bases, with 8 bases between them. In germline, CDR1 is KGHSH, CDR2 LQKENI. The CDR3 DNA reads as TGTGCCAGCTCACCTGAGGAGCACACTGAAGCTTTCTTT. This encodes CASSPEEHTEAFF.

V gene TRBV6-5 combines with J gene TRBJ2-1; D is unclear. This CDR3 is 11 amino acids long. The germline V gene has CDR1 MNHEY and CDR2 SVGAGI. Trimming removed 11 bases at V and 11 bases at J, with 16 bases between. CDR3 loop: CAVHFGFQQFF. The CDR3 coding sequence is TGTGCCGTACATTTCGGGTTCCAGCAGTTCTTC.

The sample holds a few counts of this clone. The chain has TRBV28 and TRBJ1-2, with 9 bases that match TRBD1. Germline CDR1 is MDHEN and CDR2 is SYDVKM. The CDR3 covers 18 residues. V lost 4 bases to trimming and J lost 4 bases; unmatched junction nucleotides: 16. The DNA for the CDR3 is TGTGCCAGCAGTTCAGGGGGGGGACAGGGTCTGGAGCTCTATGGCTACACCTTC. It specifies CASSSGGGQGLELYGYTF.

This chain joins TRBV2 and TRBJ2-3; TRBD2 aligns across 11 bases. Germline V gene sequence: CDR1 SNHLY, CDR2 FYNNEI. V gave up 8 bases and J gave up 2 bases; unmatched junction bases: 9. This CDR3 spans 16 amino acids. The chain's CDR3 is CASPHGTSGTTDTQYF. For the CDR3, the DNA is TGTGCCAGCCCACACGGGACTAGCGGCACCACAGATACGCAGTATTTT.

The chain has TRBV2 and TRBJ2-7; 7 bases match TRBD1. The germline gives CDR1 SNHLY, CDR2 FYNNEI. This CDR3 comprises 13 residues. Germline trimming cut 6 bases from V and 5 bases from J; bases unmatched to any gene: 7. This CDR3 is CASRYDRDNEQYF. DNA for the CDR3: TGTGCCAGCAGATACGACAGGGACAACGAGCAGTACTTC.